These T cell receptor beta chains were read from a single sample in a study of shared clonotypes between healthy human individuals. Repertoires were generated with immunoSEQ multiplex PCR, while TCRdb's copy carries only in-frame clones and drops some. This table has 950,000 to 1,300,000 clones, roughly 80% appearing once. The sequencing input was memory CD4+ T cells sorted from blood. The receptors come from a man between 18 and 35 years old in good health. The CDR3 runs from the conserved cysteine through the conserved F or W. Each record gives: clone size, V gene, D gene, J gene, CDR3 length, CDR3 protein, CDR3 DNA. D genes are given only for firm matches. Clone size is not always given. Where it is, it says once, few, many or a class for expanded clones.

>NA|TRBV6-5|NA|TRBJ2-7|13
CATTRTFSYEQYF
TGTGCCACTACACGGACGTTCTCCTACGAGCAGTACTTC
>NA|TRBV29-1|NA|TRBJ2-2|14
CSVEYSSAGGKLFF
TGCAGCGTTGAATATAGTAGCGCTGGCGGGAAGCTGTTTTTT
>NA|TRBV5-6|NA|TRBJ2-7|13
CASRRWDVNEQYF
TGTGCCAGCCGGCGGTGGGACGTCAACGAGCAGTACTTC
>NA|TRBV6-5|NA|TRBJ1-2|13
CASSFILGYGYTF
TGTGCCAGCAGTTTCATACTCGGATATGGCTACACCTTC
>NA|TRBV18|NA|TRBJ2-7|15
CASSSRGGAGGEQYF
TGTGCCAGCTCATCCAGAGGAGGAGCTGGTGGCGAGCAGTACTTC
>NA|TRBV7-2|NA|TRBJ2-5|12
CASSLVQETQYF
TGTGCCAGCAGCCTCGTTCAAGAGACCCAGTACTTC
>NA|TRBV11-2|NA|TRBJ2-7|13
CASSLGNSYEQYF
TGTGCCAGCAGCTTAGGCAATAGCTACGAGCAGTACTTC
>NA|TRBV19|NA|TRBJ2-7|14
CASSFTDGFGEQYF
TGTGCCAGTAGTTTCACCGACGGGTTCGGCGAGCAGTACTTC
>NA|TRBV5-6|NA|TRBJ2-7|14
CASSSTSGGPEQYF
TGTGCCAGCAGCTCTACCTCGGGGGGCCCCGAGCAGTACTTC
>NA|TRBV2|NA|TRBJ2-1|12
CASSEAANEQFF
TGTGCCAGCAGTGAAGCTGCGAATGAGCAGTTCTTC
>NA|TRBV19|NA|TRBJ2-3|16
CASSTSDRASTDTQYF
TGTGCCAGTAGTACTTCGGACAGAGCTAGCACAGATACGCAGTATTTT
>NA|TRBV7-2|NA|TRBJ1-2|14
CASSLDRNNYGYTF
TGTGCCAGCAGCTTAGACAGGAATAACTATGGCTACACCTTC
>NA|TRBV28|TRBD2|TRBJ2-1|15
CASIGSGGAVNEQFF
TGTGCCAGCATCGGTAGCGGGGGGGCAGTCAATGAGCAGTTCTTC
>NA|TRBV5-1|NA|TRBJ1-2|14
CASSLLTPDYGYTF
TGCGCCAGCAGCCTATTGACGCCGGACTATGGCTACACCTTC
>NA|TRBV7-9|TRBD1|TRBJ1-4|17
CASSPRTGGRSNEKLFF
TGTGCCAGCAGCCCGAGGACAGGGGGCAGGTCTAATGAAAAACTGTTTTTT
>NA|TRBV10-3|TRBD2|TRBJ2-3|18
CAISEGTSGGSSTDTQYF
TGTGCCATCAGTGAAGGGACTAGCGGGGGATCTAGCACAGATACGCAGTATTTT
>NA|TRBV2|NA|TRBJ1-2|13
CASKAGSDYGYTF
TGTGCCAGCAAGGCAGGTAGTGACTATGGCTACACCTTC
>NA|TRBV19|TRBD2|TRBJ2-3|16
CASSAAGRVGTDTQYF
TGTGCCAGTAGTGCAGCGGGGAGGGTGGGCACAGATACGCAGTATTTT
>NA|TRBV5-3|NA|TRBJ1-2|10
CARSFRVRAF
TGTGCCAGAAGCTTCCGGGTTAGGGCCTTC
>few|TRBV6-1|TRBD1|TRBJ2-7|18
CASSAREDRGVSSYEQYF
TGTGCCAGCAGTGCGCGGGAAGACAGGGGGGTGAGCTCCTACGAGCAGTACTTC
>medium-sized|TRBV6-1|NA|TRBJ1-3|13
CASSLDFGNTIYF
TGTGCCAGCAGCTTGGACTTCGGAAACACCATATATTTT
>NA|TRBV7-8|NA|TRBJ2-7|14
CASSSMLGAYEQYF
TGTGCCAGCAGCTCTATGCTAGGGGCCTACGAGCAGTACTTC
>many|TRBV6-1|NA|TRBJ1-2|15
CASSESMGTTDGYTF
TGTGCCAGCAGTGAATCCATGGGGACCACGGATGGCTACACCTTC
>NA|TRBV7-2|NA|TRBJ2-3|14
CASSLGPSTDTQYF
TGTGCCAGCAGCTTGGGCCCCTCCACAGATACGCAGTATTTT
>NA|TRBV2|TRBD1|TRBJ2-7|15
CASKEGWGQGYEQYF
TGTGCCAGCAAAGAAGGTTGGGGACAGGGCTACGAGCAGTACTTC
>NA|TRBV2|NA|TRBJ2-7|14
CASSRRLVSHEQYF
TGTGCCAGCAGTCGACGACTTGTCTCCCACGAGCAGTACTTC
>NA|TRBV29-1|NA|TRBJ1-1|13
CSVVGGGGTEAFF
TGCAGCGTTGTCGGGGGCGGGGGGACTGAAGCTTTCTTT
>few|TRBV5-5|NA|TRBJ2-1|16
CASSSRDGSAYNEQFF
TGTGCCAGCAGCTCTCGTGACGGGAGCGCCTACAATGAGCAGTTCTTC
>NA|TRBV27|NA|TRBJ2-2|14
CASSLGQPTGELFF
TGTGCCAGCAGTTTAGGACAGCCCACCGGGGAGCTGTTTTTT
>NA|TRBV29-1|NA|TRBJ2-5|12
CSVAVGQETQYF
TGCAGCGTTGCAGTAGGACAAGAGACCCAGTACTTC
>NA|TRBV9|TRBD2|TRBJ2-4|16
CASSATGLAEKNIQYF
TGTGCCAGCAGCGCAACGGGACTAGCGGAAAAAAACATTCAGTACTTC
>NA|TRBV7-2|TRBD1|TRBJ2-5|15
CAVRRQGRSEETQYF
TGTGCCGTACGACGACAGGGCCGCTCCGAAGAGACCCAGTACTTC
>NA|TRBV6-1|TRBD1|TRBJ1-1|15
CASRDRQGFDTEAFF
TGTGCCAGCAGGGACAGACAGGGTTTTGACACTGAAGCTTTCTTT
>NA|TRBV18|NA|TRBJ1-2|13
CASSPMGTAGYTF
TGTGCCAGCTCACCTATGGGGACCGCTGGCTACACCTTC
>NA|TRBV19|NA|TRBJ2-2|14
CASTWTRNTGELFF
TGTGCCAGTACATGGACAAGAAACACCGGGGAGCTGTTTTTT
>NA|TRBV18|NA|TRBJ2-5|12
CASSPQRETQYF
TGTGCCAGCTCACCTCAGCGGGAGACCCAGTACTTC
>few|TRBV5-1|NA|TRBJ1-4|14
CASSLGGVGEKLFF
TGCGCCAGCAGCTTGGGTGGTGTTGGGGAAAAACTGTTTTTT
>NA|TRBV27|TRBD1|TRBJ2-7|16
CASSLRGTGQGYEQYF
TGTGCCAGCAGTTTACGTGGGACGGGACAGGGCTACGAGCAGTACTTC
>NA|TRBV18|TRBD2|TRBJ2-1|16
CASSPPTSGYYNEQFF
TGTGCCAGCTCACCACCGACTAGCGGGTATTACAATGAGCAGTTCTTC